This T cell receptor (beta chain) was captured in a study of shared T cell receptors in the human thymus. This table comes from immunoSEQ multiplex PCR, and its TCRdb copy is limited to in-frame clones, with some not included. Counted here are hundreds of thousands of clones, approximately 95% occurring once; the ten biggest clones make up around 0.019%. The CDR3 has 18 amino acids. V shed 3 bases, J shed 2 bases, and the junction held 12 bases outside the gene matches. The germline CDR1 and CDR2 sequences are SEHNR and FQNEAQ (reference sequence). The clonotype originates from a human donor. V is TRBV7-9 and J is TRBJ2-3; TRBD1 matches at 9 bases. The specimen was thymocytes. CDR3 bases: TGTGCCAGCAGCTTCCGTACGGGACAGGGACCGTACACAGATACGCAGTATTTT. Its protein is CASSFRTGQGPYTDTQYF.